Shown below are 7 T cell receptor beta chains from a single sample sequenced in a study of cytomegalovirus exposure and HLA in healthy donors. The PCR had 60 Vbeta and 13 Jbeta primers. The protocol was immunoSEQ multiplex PCR, while the TCRdb copy is restricted to in-frame clones and leaves out a portion. The table shows about 110,000 clones, with approximately 80% occurring only once. The sample consisted of PBMCs. Source of these receptors: a man aged 55 to 69 in good health and CMV-seronegative.

The chain recombines TRBV28 with TRBJ2-5, with D possibly matching TRBD1 (6 bases). The V end lost 7 bases, the J end lost 2 bases, and 14 bases lay between the germline ends. Germline V gene data show CDR1 as MDHEN and CDR2 as SYDVKM. The CDR3 consists of 14 residues. CDR3 residues: CASNPTGSQETQYF. The CDR3 DNA reads TGTGCCAGCAACCCGACAGGTTCACAAGAGACCCAGTACTTC. Supplemented by reference TRBV28 and TRBJ2-5, the full variable domain reads DVKVTQSSRYLVKRTGEKVFLECVQDMDHENMFWYRQDPGLGLRLIYFSYDVKMKEKGDIPEGYSVSREKKERFSLILESASTNQTSMYLCASNPTGSQETQYFGPGTRLLVL.

The chain links TRBV7-8 to TRBJ2-3; perhaps TRBD2 as D (5 bases). The CDR3 has 16 amino acids. Trimming pared 4 bases from V and 1 base from J, leaving 15 bases between. CDR1 and CDR2 from the germline V gene are SGHVS and FQNEAQ. In DNA, the CDR3 is TGTGCCAGCAGCTCAGGCAGGAGGTTCGGCACAGATACGCAGTATTTT. Protein: CASSSGRRFGTDTQYF.

The V gene is TRBV7-2, the J gene TRBJ2-1, with a weak D call TRBD2 (6 bases). The CDR3 covers 14 residues. Germline V CDR1 and CDR2: SGHTA, FQGNSA. Trimming pared 7 bases from V and 9 bases from J, leaving 19 bases between. The CDR3 nucleotides read TGTGCCAGCAATCCAGCCGGGACTCGGGTTGAGCAGTTCTTC. Translation: CASNPAGTRVEQFF. The full variable domain, in which reference TRBV7-2 and TRBJ2-1 provide the parts outside the CDR3, is GAGVSQSPSNKVTEKGKDVELRCDPISGHTALYWYRQSLGQGLEFLIYFQGNSAPDKSGLPSDRFSAERTGGSVSTLTIQRTQQEDSAVYLCASNPAGTRVEQFFGPGTRLTVL.

This clone has only a few counts. The chain joins TRBV5-4 to TRBJ1-6; no firm D call. V was clipped by 0 bases and J by 6 bases, with 13 bases between them. This CDR3 is built from 16 residues. The germline V gene has CDR1 SGHNT and CDR2 YYREEE (reference sequence). The CDR3 sequence is CASSLGEGRVNSPLHF. CDR3 coding DNA: TGTGCCAGCAGCTTGGGGGAGGGTCGTGTTAATTCACCCCTCCACTTT.

This clone has just one count. V usage is TRBV5-1 and J usage is TRBJ1-1; D unresolved. Germline CDR1 and CDR2: SGHRS and YFSETQ. The ends were cut back, 1 base at V and 1 base at J, with 11 bases in the middle. The length of the CDR3 is 15 residues. The CDR3 bases are TGCGCCAGCAGCTTGAACGCCGGAGCGAACACTGAAGCTTTCTTT. Translated: CASSLNAGANTEAFF.

The chain couples TRBV4-3 to TRBJ2-5; 8 bases align to TRBD2. The CDR3 spans 15 residues. V lost 4 bases and J lost 2; bases outside the gene matches: 6. Germline V gene data show CDR1 as LGHNA and CDR2 as YSLEER. CDR3 region: CASSPNAGGQETQYF. CDR3 DNA sequence: TGCGCCAGCAGCCCGAACGCGGGGGGACAAGAGACCCAGTACTTC.

This clone rates as medium-sized. The V call is TRBV6-5, the J call TRBJ1-1, with D tentatively TRBD1 (5 bases). The CDR3 runs to 15 residues. The germline V and J ends were trimmed by 0 bases and 1 base, with 9 bases remaining between them. Per the germline V gene, CDR1 is MNHEY and CDR2 is SVGAGI. The chain's CDR3 is CASSYSKQGNTEAFF. The CDR3 DNA reads as TGTGCCAGCAGTTACTCGAAGCAGGGGAACACTGAAGCTTTCTTT.